The 17 T cell receptor beta chains below all came from one sample that was sequenced in a study of patients and donors after allogeneic stem cell transplantation (dated by TCRdb to 2020 to 2021). The method was RT-PCR. This sample was sequenced with a NextSeq 550. In TCRdb, the public reads were trimmed at Q25 with fastp and aligned with MiXCR, with productive beta chains retained. One record per CDR3 amino acid sequence lists the most common genes and DNA. The sample table contains approximately 410,000 distinct CDR3 sequences; only one count was recorded for 16% of them. The ten biggest clones cover less than 8.5% of the sample. Sequencing used blood, either unsorted or a sorted T cell fraction (not recorded which). The receptors originated from a human donor who was either an allogeneic HSCT recipient or a stem cell or donor lymphocyte infusion donor (not recorded which). It is not recorded whose cells these are; they may come from a transplant donor.

This clonotype was found a few times. The chain is built from TRBV6-5 and TRBJ1-4; the D is unclear. The length of the CDR3 is 15 residues. Trimming removed 0 bases from V and 7 bases from J, with 12 bases in between. Germline CDR1 is MNHEY and CDR2 is SVGAGI. In DNA form, the CDR3 reads TGTGCCAGCAGTTACTCGTCGACAATGCTTGAAAAACTGTTTTTT. Translation gives CASSYSSTMLEKLFF.

The V and J genes are TRBV7-9 and TRBJ2-7; D remains unclear. The ends were cut back, 2 bases at V and 0 bases at J, with 14 bases in the middle. CDR1 and CDR2 from the germline V gene are SEHNR and FQNEAQ (reference sequence). This CDR3 contains 16 residues. CDR3 protein: CASSLPGFPSSYEQYF. DNA for the CDR3: TGTGCCAGCAGCTTACCTGGTTTCCCCAGCTCCTACGAGCAGTACTTC.

There are a few counts of this clonotype. This chain connects TRBV7-9 to TRBJ2-1; 11 bases are shared with TRBD2. Losses at the gene ends were 5 bases for V and 8 bases for J; bases not matched to a gene: 14. CDR1 and CDR2 from the germline V gene are SEHNR and FQNEAQ (reference sequence). The length of the CDR3 is 17 residues. This CDR3 reads CASSPTFILAGEDEQFF. The DNA for the CDR3 is TGTGCCAGCAGCCCAACCTTTATACTAGCGGGAGAAGATGAGCAGTTCTTC.

The CDR3, as DNA: TGTGCCACCAAACAAAGCGCCGGACTAATCCGCGGCTACGAGCAGTACTTC. The encoded protein is CATKQSAGLIRGYEQYF. The rearrangement uses TRBV24-1 and TRBJ2-7; the D gene is possibly TRBD2 (6 bases). The CDR3 is made up of 17 amino acids. Germline CDR1 KGHDR, CDR2 SFDVKD. Trimming left V 8 bases short and J 3 bases short, with 25 bases between.

V is TRBV9 and J is TRBJ2-7, with D maybe TRBD2 (5 bases). This CDR3 region has 17 residues. V shed 0 bases and J shed 5 bases, with 21 bases lying between them. Looked up from germline, CDR1 is SGDLS and CDR2 is YYNGEE. The CDR3 loop reads CASSVGPILEFTDEQYF. The CDR3 DNA sequence: TGTGCCAGCAGCGTAGGACCCATACTAGAGTTTACGGACGAGCAGTACTTC.

This clonotype was counted once. This chain connects TRBV20-1 to TRBJ2-1; a weak D match, TRBD1 (6 bases). V was shortened by 6 bases and J by 3 bases, with 18 bases between the two germline ends. Germline values: CDR1 DFQATT, CDR2 SNEGSKA (reference sequence). The CDR3 has 15 amino acids. The CDR3 protein is CSAPPGTNVYNEQFF. The CDR3 DNA sequence: TGCAGTGCCCCTCCCGGGACAAACGTCTACAATGAGCAGTTCTTC.

This clonotype came up a few times. The chain couples TRBV29-1 to TRBJ1-1, with unresolved D. CDR1 is SQVTM and CDR2 is ANQGSEA in the germline V gene. The CDR3 spans 12 residues. The germline V and J ends were trimmed by 0 bases and 12 bases, with 14 bases remaining between them. CDR3 amino acids: CSVEDQHAETFF. CDR3 sequence (DNA): TGCAGCGTTGAAGACCAACATGCGGAGACTTTCTTT. The whole variable domain, remainder taken from reference TRBV29-1 and TRBJ1-1, is SAVISQKPSRDICQRGTSLTIQCQVDSQVTMMFWYRQQPGQSLTLIATANQGSEATYESGFVIDKFPISRPNLTFSTLTVSNMSPEDSSIYLCSVEDQHAETFFGQGTRLTVV.

The chain is built from TRBV20-1 and TRBJ1-1; D unresolved. The CDR3 extends over 13 amino acids. With 0 bases removed from V and 3 bases from J, the gap between germline ends came to 8 bases. Germline lookup yields CDR1 DFQATT and CDR2 SNEGSKA (reference sequence). The CDR3, as DNA: TGCAGTGCTAGAGATGGACGCCACACTGAAGCTTTCTTT. It codes for CSARDGRHTEAFF.

V is TRBV12-3 or TRBV12-4 and J is TRBJ1-2, with TRBD1 matching over 12 bases. The CDR3 spans 13 residues. After removal of 5 bases from V and 7 bases from J, the junction contained 2 bases not matched to a gene. The CDR3 DNA follows: TGTGCCAGCAGTGGGACAGGGGGCTTTGGCTACACCTTC. Protein sequence: CASSGTGGFGYTF.

The chain joins TRBV4-2 to TRBJ1-1; D not certain. In germline, CDR1 is LGHNA, CDR2 YNFKEQ. V shed 0 bases and J shed 8 bases, with 4 bases lying between them. This CDR3 is 11 amino acids long. The DNA for the CDR3 is TGTGCCAGCAGCCAAGAAACCGAAGCTTTCTTT. Its translation: CASSQETEAFF.

Ten or more counts support this clonotype. V and J are TRBV20-1 and TRBJ2-7; 12 nucleotides match TRBD2. CDR3 length equals 15 residues. The V and J ends lost 4 bases and 3 bases, in that order; junction bases with no gene match: 7. The germline V gene encodes CDR1 DFQATT and CDR2 SNEGSKA (reference sequence). DNA for the CDR3: TGCAGTGCTATTCCGGGACTAGCGGGTATCTACGAGCAGTACTTC. Translation: CSAIPGLAGIYEQYF.

Ten or more counts support this clonotype. The J gene is TRBJ2-1, the V gene TRBV12-3 or TRBV12-4; the D gene is possibly TRBD2 (5 bases). This CDR3 spans 16 amino acids. V lost 5 bases and J 1 base, leaving 15 bases between the germline ends. The CDR3 nucleotides are TGTGCCAGCAGTCTCATAATGCGGGTTTCCTACAATGAGCAGTTCTTC. Its translation: CASSLIMRVSYNEQFF.

This clonotype occurred a few times. For the CDR3, the DNA is TGCAGTGCTAGTAAGGGTGAGAGCAATCAGCCCCAGCATTTT. This sequence encodes CSASKGESNQPQHF. This chain joins TRBV20-1 and TRBJ1-5; D gene unclear. V was pared by 3 bases and J by 1 base, with 10 bases between. CDR1 and CDR2 (germline): DFQATT, SNEGSKA (reference sequence). CDR3 length equals 14 residues.

V is TRBV20-1 and J is TRBJ2-1; the D is unclear. Looked up from germline, CDR1 is DFQATT and CDR2 is SNEGSKA (reference sequence). V gave up 5 bases and J gave up 6 bases, with 14 bases separating them. CDR3 length: 13 residues. CDR3 sequence reads: CSAQPDGPNEQFF. In nucleotides, the CDR3 is TGCAGTGCTCAACCAGACGGACCCAATGAGCAGTTCTTC.

The rearrangement joins TRBV4-2 to TRBJ2-3; D perhaps matches TRBD1 (6 bases). With 2 bases removed from V and 6 bases from J, the gap between germline ends came to 21 bases. The CDR3 is 17 amino acids. The germline V gene encodes CDR1 LGHNA and CDR2 YNFKEQ. The chain's CDR3 is CASSQSGLQGMADTQYF. CDR3 in DNA: TGTGCCAGCAGCCAAAGCGGATTACAGGGTATGGCGGATACGCAGTATTTT.

The chain carries TRBV29-1 and TRBJ2-5; 7 nucleotides agree with TRBD1. The V gene end was trimmed by 7 bases and the J gene end by 3 bases; junction bases not matched to a gene: 11. Germline assignment: CDR1 SQVTM and CDR2 ANQGSEA. The CDR3 length is 14 residues. The CDR3: CSALPRQGKETQYF. The CDR3 DNA sequence: TGCAGCGCGTTACCGAGACAGGGAAAAGAGACCCAGTACTTC.

Many counts were recorded for this clonotype. This chain links TRBV5-1 with TRBJ1-6; 10 positions agree with TRBD1. CDR3 length equals 16 residues. Germline V gives CDR1 SGHRS, CDR2 YFSETQ. The V and J ends lost 4 bases and 6 bases, in that order; junction bases with no gene match: 7. Here the CDR3 DNA reads TGCGCCAGCAGCGCTGACAGGGGGCGCGTTAATTCACCCCTCCACTTT. Translating it yields CASSADRGRVNSPLHF.